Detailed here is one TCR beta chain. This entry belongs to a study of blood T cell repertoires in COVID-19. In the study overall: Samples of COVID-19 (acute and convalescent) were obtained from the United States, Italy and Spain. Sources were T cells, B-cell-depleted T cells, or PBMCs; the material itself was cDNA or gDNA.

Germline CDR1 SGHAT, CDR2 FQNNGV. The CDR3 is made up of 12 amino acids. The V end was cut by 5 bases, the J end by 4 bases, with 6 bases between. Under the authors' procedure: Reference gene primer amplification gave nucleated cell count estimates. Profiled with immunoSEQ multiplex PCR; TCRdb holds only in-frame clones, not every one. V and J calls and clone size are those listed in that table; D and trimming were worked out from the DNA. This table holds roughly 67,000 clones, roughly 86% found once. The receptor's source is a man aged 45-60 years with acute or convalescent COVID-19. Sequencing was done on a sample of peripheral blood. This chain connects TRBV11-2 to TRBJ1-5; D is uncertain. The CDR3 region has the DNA TGTGCCAGCAGCCAGATAAATCAGCCCCAGCATTTT. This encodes CASSQINQPQHF.